Listed below are T cell receptor beta chains from one sample, sequenced in a study of blood T cell repertoires in COVID-19. Sequencing used immunoSEQ multiplex PCR; TCRdb keeps in-frame clones, though not all of them. The sample comprises some 83,000 clones, roughly 82% of which are singletons, and under 8.5% rests with the top ten. The specimen was peripheral blood. These receptors were collected from a man over 45 with active COVID-19. Each CDR3 is given with its conserved first and last residue. D genes are given only for firm matches. Clone size is given for some rows only: seen once, a few or many times, or a class if the clone is expanded.

CDR3aa | CDR3nt | j_gene | abundance | d_gene | v_gene
CASSASGTGGLRNQPQHF | TGTGCCAGCAGTGCCTCCGGGACAGGGGGTTTACGGAATCAGCCCCAGCATTTT | TRBJ1-5 | - | TRBD1 | TRBV28
CASSSDPGQGAGGPGEKLFF | TGTGCCAGCAGCTCAGACCCGGGACAGGGGGCGGGGGGACCAGGTGAAAAACTGTTTTTT | TRBJ1-4 | - | TRBD1 | TRBV7-8
CASSQFPPGAGRGETQYF | TGCGCCAGCAGCCAATTCCCACCGGGTGCCGGGCGGGGGGAGACCCAGTACTTC | TRBJ2-5 | - | TRBD2 | TRBV4-3
CASSWRDSYGYTF | TGTGCCAGTAGTTGGAGGGACAGCTATGGCTACACCTTC | TRBJ1-2 | - | TRBD1 | TRBV19
CASTGDRGSNQPQHF | TGTGCCAGCACCGGGGACAGGGGTAGCAATCAGCCCCAGCATTTT | TRBJ1-5 | once | TRBD1 | TRBV28
CASRRQGAPTETQYF | TGTGCCAGCAGGAGACAAGGGGCGCCAACAGAGACCCAGTACTTC | TRBJ2-5 | - | - | TRBV28
CASSAKAGTYGYTF | TGTGCCAGCAGCGCGAAGGCGGGAACCTATGGCTACACCTTC | TRBJ1-2 | - | - | TRBV7-3
CASSQDSELAFTTDTQYF | TGTGCCAGCAGCCAAGATTCGGAACTAGCTTTTACAACAGATACGCAGTATTTT | TRBJ2-3 | - | - | TRBV3-1/TRBV3-2
CASSLQGGGYEQYF | TGTGCCAGCAGCTTACAGGGAGGAGGATACGAGCAGTACTTC | TRBJ2-7 | few | - | TRBV11-3
CASSSLVRTDTQYF | TGTGCCAGCAGCTCACTAGTCCGCACAGATACGCAGTATTTT | TRBJ2-3 | - | - | TRBV7-2
CASTDTSSSGNTIYF | TGCGCCAGCACCGACACCTCGAGCTCTGGAAACACCATATATTTT | TRBJ1-3 | - | - | TRBV5-1
CASSYSKGHLETQYF | TGTGCCAGCAGTTACTCGAAGGGGCATTTGGAGACCCAGTACTTC | TRBJ2-5 | - | - | TRBV6-6
CASSQDGQSNQPQHF | TGTGCCAGCAGCCAAGATGGTCAGAGCAATCAGCCCCAGCATTTT | TRBJ1-5 | - | - | TRBV4-2
CASSAAGTAATNEKLFF | TGTGCCAGCAGTGCTGCCGGGACAGCTGCAACTAATGAAAAACTGTTTTTT | TRBJ1-4 | - | TRBD1 | TRBV6-1
CASSYSGQGAHNEQFF | TGTGCCAGCAGTTACTCGGGACAGGGGGCACACAATGAGCAGTTCTTC | TRBJ2-1 | - | TRBD1 | TRBV6-5
CAISGPGGQVDTQYF | TGTGCCATCAGTGGCCCCGGGGGGCAGGTAGATACGCAGTATTTT | TRBJ2-3 | - | - | TRBV10-3
CASSYQTGTSVHEQYF | TGCGCCAGCAGCTACCAGACAGGGACCTCCGTTCACGAGCAGTACTTC | TRBJ2-7 | - | TRBD1 | TRBV4-3
CSASWRQQNTEAFF | TGCAGTGCTAGTTGGCGACAGCAGAACACTGAAGCTTTCTTT | TRBJ1-1 | - | - | TRBV20-1
CASSLGLPGTGELFF | TGCGCCAGCAGCTTGGGACTCCCGGGGACCGGGGAGCTGTTTTTT | TRBJ2-2 | - | - | TRBV5-1
CASSIVQGARGEQFF | TGTGCCAGCAGTATAGTACAGGGGGCCCGGGGTGAGCAGTTCTTC | TRBJ2-1 | few | TRBD1 | TRBV2
CSGVQGGGGYTF | TGCAGCGGTGTACAGGGAGGGGGTGGCTACACCTTC | TRBJ1-2 | - | - | TRBV29-1
CASSAGGEGSGYTF | TGTGCCAGCAGCGCAGGCGGGGAGGGATCTGGCTACACCTTC | TRBJ1-2 | few | - | TRBV9
CASSLFRTGNNEQFF | TGTGCCAGCAGTCTCTTCAGGACAGGGAACAATGAGCAGTTCTTC | TRBJ2-1 | - | TRBD1 | TRBV28
CASSPGTTTNEKLFF | TGTGCCAGCAGCCCCGGGACAACAACTAATGAAAAACTGTTTTTT | TRBJ1-4 | - | - | TRBV7-9
CASSHPLDRGRTGELFF | TGCGCCAGCAGCCACCCTCTGGACAGGGGAAGAACCGGGGAGCTGTTTTTT | TRBJ2-2 | - | TRBD1 | TRBV4-1
CASSVGGSAPLLLF | TGTGCCAGCAGCGTGGGTGGTAGCGCCCCGCTTTTACTCTTC | TRBJ2-1 | - | - | TRBV9
CSVDRGSYGYTF | TGCAGCGTTGACAGAGGGAGTTACGGCTACACCTTC | TRBJ1-2 | - | - | TRBV29-1
CASTGFFGQPQHF | TGTGCCAGTACAGGGTTCTTCGGTCAGCCCCAGCATTTT | TRBJ1-5 | once | - | TRBV19
CASSPPGTGPVGYTF | TGTGCCAGCTCACCACCTGGGACAGGACCGGTGGGCTACACCTTC | TRBJ1-2 | - | TRBD1 | TRBV18
CASSLRLAGITDTQYF | TGTGCCAGCAGCTTAAGACTAGCGGGGATCACAGATACGCAGTATTTT | TRBJ2-3 | - | TRBD2 | TRBV7-6
CASSPSRSTDTQYF | TGTGCCAGCTCACCATCCCGGAGCACAGATACGCAGTATTTT | TRBJ2-3 | - | - | TRBV18
CASSQVSSNEKLFF | TGCGCCAGCAGCCAAGTATCCTCGAATGAAAAACTGTTTTTT | TRBJ1-4 | - | - | TRBV4-1
CASSLVSLREQYF | TGTGCCAGCAGCTTAGTTTCCCTTCGCGAGCAGTACTTC | TRBJ2-7 | once | - | TRBV7-2
CASSVGSSGGSETQYF | TGTGCCAGCAGCGTAGGGTCTAGCGGGGGATCAGAGACCCAGTACTTC | TRBJ2-5 | - | TRBD2 | TRBV9
CASSYTTSRDTDTQYF | TGTGCCAGCAGTTATACGACTAGCAGAGACACAGATACGCAGTATTTT | TRBJ2-3 | - | TRBD2 | TRBV28
CASSHPRTGNEQYF | TGTGCCAGCAGCCACCCGAGGACAGGGAACGAGCAGTACTTC | TRBJ2-7 | few | TRBD1 | TRBV7-9
CASSRQGEGGNTIYF | TGTGCCAGCAGTAGACAGGGGGAGGGTGGAAACACCATATATTTT | TRBJ1-3 | - | TRBD1 | TRBV2
CASRFTGGRETQYF | TGTGCAAGTCGCTTTACAGGGGGCCGAGAGACCCAGTACTTC | TRBJ2-5 | - | - | TRBV12-2
CATSDPIGTGYLETQYF | TGTGCCACCAGTGATCCAATCGGGACAGGGTATTTAGAGACCCAGTACTTC | TRBJ2-5 | - | TRBD1 | TRBV24-1
CASSQEWVGTSGGARNTQYF | TGTGCCAGCAGCCAAGAGTGGGTCGGGACTAGCGGGGGGGCGCGTAATACGCAGTATTTT | TRBJ2-3 | - | TRBD2 | TRBV3-1/TRBV3-2
CASSYEVLAGTSEQYF | TGTGCCAGCAGTTACGAGGTACTAGCGGGAACGAGCGAGCAGTACTTC | TRBJ2-7 | - | TRBD2 | TRBV6-6
CASSLRTNEKLFF | TGTGCCAGCAGCTTACGAACTAATGAAAAACTGTTTTTT | TRBJ1-4 | - | - | TRBV7-9
CASSESSRETQYF | TGTGCCAGCAGCGAGAGTTCGAGGGAGACCCAGTACTTC | TRBJ2-5 | - | - | TRBV9
CASSFSGTGVEKLFF | TGCGCCAGCAGCTTCTCCGGGACAGGGGTTGAAAAACTGTTTTTT | TRBJ1-4 | once | TRBD1 | TRBV5-1
CASSYGTDYEQYF | TGTGCCAGCAGTTACGGGACAGACTACGAGCAGTACTTC | TRBJ2-7 | few | TRBD1 | TRBV6-2/TRBV6-3
CASSDRGNQPQHF | TGTGCCAGCAGTGACAGGGGCAATCAGCCCCAGCATTTT | TRBJ1-5 | few | - | TRBV25-1
CASSRTSGTGGDTQYF | TGTGCCAGCAGTCGAACCTCCGGGACAGGGGGCGATACGCAGTATTTT | TRBJ2-3 | - | TRBD1 | TRBV6-6